The rows below give T cell receptor beta chains drawn from one sample of a study of cytomegalovirus exposure and HLA in healthy donors. Only in-frame clones appear in the TCRdb table, and some are missing; sequencing was by immunoSEQ multiplex PCR. The table includes more than 85,000 clones, just over 75% detected once. Sequenced input: PBMCs. The source of these receptors is a man aged 25 to 40 in good health and CMV-seropositive. Each CDR3 is given with its conserved first and last residue. The order of the fields is clone size, V gene, D gene, J gene, CDR3 DNA, CDR3 protein. A D gene is named only where the DNA matches it firmly. Clone sizes are given selectively: once, few, many, or a class where the clone is expanded.

NA	TRBV7-9	NA	TRBJ1-1	TGTGCCAGCAGGGAGGGTGGGGACACTGAAGCTTTCTTT	CASREGGDTEAFF
NA	TRBV6-5	NA	TRBJ2-5	TGTGCCAGCAGTTACGGAGTGGGAGAGACCCAGTACTTC	CASSYGVGETQYF
NA	TRBV9	NA	TRBJ2-3	TGTGCCAGCAGCGTAGACGGGGGACCGTTGGCAGATACGCAGTATTTT	CASSVDGGPLADTQYF
NA	TRBV7-9	NA	TRBJ1-1	TGTGCCAGCAGCTCCCTGGGGGGTCGGAGCACTGAAGCTTTCTTT	CASSSLGGRSTEAFF
NA	TRBV15	NA	TRBJ1-5	TGTGCCACCAGCACCGACAAAGGGACACTAAGACTACTTCAGCATTTT	CATSTDKGTLRLLQHF
NA	TRBV29-1	NA	TRBJ1-4	TGCAGCGTAGGGGAAAGGTGGGGTGAAAAACTGTTTTTT	CSVGERWGEKLFF
NA	TRBV6-5	NA	TRBJ2-3	TGTGCCAGCAGTTTCAACAGGGACCGGGACACAGATACGCAGTATTTT	CASSFNRDRDTDTQYF
NA	TRBV7-9	NA	TRBJ1-4	TGTGCCAGCAGCACAAACCGGGACACAACTAATGAAAAACTGTTTTTT	CASSTNRDTTNEKLFF
NA	TRBV4-3	NA	TRBJ2-7	TGCGCCAGCAGCCAAGACGGCCCGGGAATTGCCGGCTCCTACGAGCAGTACTTC	CASSQDGPGIAGSYEQYF
NA	TRBV7-9	NA	TRBJ1-3	TGTGCCAGCAGCGGGGCGCGGAATACTGGAAACACCATATATTTT	CASSGARNTGNTIYF
NA	TRBV29-1	TRBD2	TRBJ2-3	TGCAGCTCTGCGGGGGGGGAGGTTAGTGATACGCAGTATTTT	CSSAGGEVSDTQYF
once	TRBV5-6	NA	TRBJ1-6	TGTGCCAGCAGCTCGGGACTGGGGAATTCACCCCTCCACTTT	CASSSGLGNSPLHF
NA	TRBV6-5	TRBD1	TRBJ2-2	TGTGCCAGCACGAGGACAGGGGCCGGGGAGCTGTTTTTT	CASTRTGAGELFF
NA	TRBV21-1	NA	TRBJ2-1	TGTGCCAGCAGCAAAGACCGGGACTACTCCCACCGGCGCGAGCAGTTCTTC	CASSKDRDYSHRREQFF
NA	TRBV27	TRBD1	TRBJ2-7	TGTGCCAGCAGTTTCGGGACAGGGGCCTCCTACGAGCAGTACTTC	CASSFGTGASYEQYF
NA	TRBV19	TRBD1	TRBJ2-7	TGTGCCAGTTCGGACAGGGGGGAGCGAGATGGTTACGAGCAGTACTTC	CASSDRGERDGYEQYF
NA	TRBV18	NA	TRBJ1-2	TGTGCCAGCTCACCAGAGCCGTCCCATGGCTACACCTTC	CASSPEPSHGYTF
NA	TRBV28	TRBD1	TRBJ2-7	TGTGCCAGCAGTTTTGGGACAGGGACCTACGAGCAGTACTTC	CASSFGTGTYEQYF
NA	TRBV5-6	NA	TRBJ2-4	TGTGACCAGGGTTCATCCAAAAACATTCAGTACTTC	CDQGSSKNIQYF
NA	TRBV7-2	NA	TRBJ2-7	TGTGCCAGCAGCTTAGATGGCAGTCTCTCCTACGAGCAGTACTTC	CASSLDGSLSYEQYF
NA	TRBV30	TRBD1	TRBJ2-3	TGTGCCTGGTCCCCCTCTACGACAGGGTTAGATACGCAGTATTTT	CAWSPSTTGLDTQYF
few	TRBV28	TRBD1	TRBJ2-5	TGTGCCAGCAGCACCCTGGGACAGTTAAAGGAGACCCAGTACTTC	CASSTLGQLKETQYF
NA	TRBV6-6	NA	TRBJ2-5	TGTGCCAGCAGCTCCTTGGACAGACAAGAGACCCAGTACTTC	CASSSLDRQETQYF
NA	TRBV12-5	NA	TRBJ1-5	TGTGCTAGTGGTTTCTCCTCGGGGAGGTGGAATCAGCCCCAGCATTTT	CASGFSSGRWNQPQHF
NA	TRBV5-1	NA	TRBJ1-4	TGCGCCAGCAGCTTGAGAGGGTCCGAAAAACTGTTTTTT	CASSLRGSEKLFF
NA	TRBV28	TRBD2	TRBJ2-3	TGTGCCAGCAGTTTAGAGCGGGACGGCCCAGATACGCAGTATTTT	CASSLERDGPDTQYF
few	TRBV10-2	NA	TRBJ2-7	TGCGCCAGCAGTGAACAAGAATACTACGAGCAGTACTTC	CASSEQEYYEQYF
NA	TRBV25-1	TRBD1	TRBJ2-7	TGTGCCAGCAGTATCGGACAGGGGGCCTACGAGCAGTACTTC	CASSIGQGAYEQYF
NA	TRBV4-3	NA	TRBJ2-2	TGCGCCAGCAGCCCAGGGTTCGCCGGGGAGCTGTTTTTT	CASSPGFAGELFF
NA	TRBV2	TRBD1	TRBJ2-7	TGTGCCAGCAGTAACGACAGGGTTAGCTCCTACGAGCAGTACTTC	CASSNDRVSSYEQYF
few	TRBV7-2	NA	TRBJ2-7	TGTGCCAGCAGCCCTAGCTCCTACGAGCAGTACTTC	CASSPSSYEQYF
NA	TRBV4-3	TRBD1	TRBJ1-4	TGCGCCAGCAGCCAAGAGGACAGGGGTTGGGAAAAACTGTTTTTT	CASSQEDRGWEKLFF
few	TRBV6-5	TRBD1	TRBJ2-1	TGTGCCAGCAGTTACTCTGGGGGACAGGGGCCTGAGCAGTTCTTC	CASSYSGGQGPEQFF
NA	TRBV7-9	NA	TRBJ1-4	TGTGCCAGCAGCCCCCAGGGGCCGGCTAATGAAAAACTGTTTTTT	CASSPQGPANEKLFF
NA	TRBV10-3	NA	TRBJ1-2	TGTGCCATCAGTGGCGGGACTTACTATGGCTACACCTTC	CAISGGTYYGYTF
NA	TRBV6-1	NA	TRBJ1-5	TGTGCCAGCCACAGGGAGAGCAATCAGCCCCAGCATTTT	CASHRESNQPQHF
NA	TRBV6-1	TRBD1	TRBJ2-7	TGTGCCAGCACCGGGCCCGGGACAGGGTTTTACGAGCAGTACTTC	CASTGPGTGFYEQYF
NA	TRBV10-3	NA	TRBJ1-4	TGTGCCATCAGTGAGTCTCAGGGGCCTAATGAAAAACTGTTTTTT	CAISESQGPNEKLFF
NA	TRBV5-6	TRBD1	TRBJ1-1	TGTGCCAGCAGCTTCGGGACAGGGCCTGAAGCTTTCTTT	CASSFGTGPEAFF
NA	TRBV28	NA	TRBJ1-5	TGTGCCACCACCTGGCAGGTGCGTCAGCCCCAGCATTTT	CATTWQVRQPQHF
NA	TRBV7-6	TRBD1	TRBJ2-7	TGTGCCAGCAGCTTGGGGACAGGGGCCTACGAGCAGTACTTC	CASSLGTGAYEQYF
NA	TRBV28	NA	TRBJ2-7	TGTGCCAGCAGCGGACATCCGCCCTACGAGCAGTACTTC	CASSGHPPYEQYF
NA	TRBV6-5	NA	TRBJ1-2	TGTGCCAGCAGTCCAAACAGGGATAACTATGGCTACACCTTC	CASSPNRDNYGYTF
NA	TRBV7-2	TRBD2	TRBJ2-5	TGTGCCAGCAGCTTGGTCGCCGCTTTCGGGGGGGAAGAGACCCAGTACTTC	CASSLVAAFGGEETQYF
NA	TRBV5-4	TRBD1	TRBJ2-7	TGTGCCACCTGGGGACAGGGATCCTACGAGCAGTACTTC	CATWGQGSYEQYF
NA	TRBV27	NA	TRBJ1-6	TGTGCCAGCAGTTTCGCACGGTCACCCCTCCACTTT	CASSFARSPLHF
few	TRBV28	NA	TRBJ2-2	TGTGCCAGCAGTTTATTGGGGACTCCGGGGACCGGGGAGCTGTTTTTT	CASSLLGTPGTGELFF